This T cell receptor beta chain was retrieved from a study of blood T cell repertoires in COVID-19. For the study at large: Researchers got acute and convalescent COVID-19 samples from the United States, Italy and Spain. The analysed material was cDNA or gDNA that came from T cells, B-cell-depleted T cells, or PBMCs.

Per the study methods: By means of reference gene primer amplification, nucleated cell counts were estimated. The protocol was immunoSEQ multiplex PCR, while the TCRdb copy is restricted to in-frame clones and leaves out a portion. For V, J and clone size, that table is used; D and trimming come from the DNA. The sample includes over 50,000 clones, approximately 83% of them seen just once. This clone was seen a handful of times. The germline V gene has CDR1 SGHRS and CDR2 YFSETQ. V lost 0 bases to trimming and J lost 7 bases, with 8 bases between them. CDR3 length equals 13 residues. Sequenced: peripheral blood. The receptor was isolated from a human donor in a cohort sampled during active COVID-19. The chain uses TRBV5-1 and TRBJ2-1; D is uncertain. CDR3 coding DNA: TGCGCCAGCAGCTTGGGGCCGCAGAATGAGCAGTTCTTC. Translating gives CASSLGPQNEQFF.